This T cell receptor (beta chain) appears in the sequencing data of a study of T-cell reconstitution after alpha-beta-depleted transplantation in children (dated by TCRdb to between 2015 and 2016). Regarding the study in general: Using TCR repertoire profiling, the study followed T-cell immune reconstitution in a quantitative way in children after TCRalphabeta/CD19-depleted allogeneic hematopoietic cell transplantation. Here is what the overall study found, with its caveats: Over subsequent months, a decline in hyperexpanded clone frequencies was noted, and after one year, T-cell counts and TCRbeta diversity were mostly ascribed to newly produced T cells. The high TCRbeta diversity at day 60 in some patients was ascribed to recipient T cells and intrathymic progenitors that had survived conditioning. About two months after transplant, the apparently early recovery of alphabetaT-cell counts reportedly depended on just several hundred clones that had expanded rapidly and came from non-depleted graft cells.

Libraries were constructed by PCR. Sequencing used an Illumina HiSeq 2500. TCR library preparation used molecular barcoding, with unique molecular identifiers applied to normalize quantification of the TCRbeta repertoire. TCRdb reworked the public reads: Q25 trimming with fastp, MiXCR clone assembly, productive beta chains retained. Rows matching on CDR3 protein sequence are summarized as one entry with the most common DNA and genes. A total of hundreds of thousands of distinct CDR3 sequences appear in this sample, under 25% of them only once. Around an eighth of the sample goes to the ten largest clones. From the cysteine up to the phenylalanine, the CDR3 has a length of 14 residues. Only the CDR3 DNA stays, 42 bases, in frame from base 1. Unmatched junction bases come to 8, with V trimmed by 8 bases and J by 3 bases. From a lookup of the germline V gene (reference sequence), CDR1 and CDR2 are SEHNR and FQNEAQ.

The sample's treatment or condition label, in plain terms: allogeneic hematopoietic cell transplantation with graft depleted of TCRalphabeta T cells and CD19 B cells. The children who served as transplant recipients had been given grafts of TCRalphabeta/CD19-depleted allogeneic hematopoietic cells. A word on this clonotype: The clone's antigen remains unknown. No quality values exist for individual bases; no much larger clone is one base distant.

The TCR sequence derives from a boy in the first two years of life who had a stem cell transplant for acute myeloid leukemia, so the T cells may come from the graft donor. This receptor chain uses TRBV7-9 and TRBJ1-2, with 8 middle bases fitting TRBD1. This sample comprised PBMCs, mostly from graft donor cells, obtained 360 days after TCRalphabeta/CD19-depleted stem cell transplant. CDR3 sequence: CASGYRGKDYGYTF. In nucleotides, the sequence is TGTGCCAGCGGTTACAGGGGGAAGGACTATGGCTACACCTTC.